The rows below give T cell receptor beta chains drawn from one sample of a study of Ad26.COV2.S vaccination and SARS-CoV-2 variants. Using immunoSEQ multiplex PCR, the repertoire was profiled, and TCRdb retains in-frame clones only, with some absent. The sample lists fewer than 300,000 clones, more than 75% occurring once. This sample comprised peripheral blood, obtained in a trial of Ad26.COV2.S vaccine versus placebo. The receptors were sampled from a person between 18 and 65 years old who received the Ad26.COV2.S COVID-19 vaccine or a placebo. Both conserved end residues are part of each CDR3. The D gene is left open where the match is weak. Size is stated for part of the rows, as once, few or many counts, or as a class when the clone is expanded.

v_call: TRBV2; d_call: NA; j_call: TRBJ2-7; clone_size: NA; cdr3_nt: TGTGCCAGCAGGGGGGAGGCAGATTCCTACGAGCAGTACTTC; cdr3_aa: CASRGEADSYEQYF
v_call: TRBV2; d_call: TRBD1; j_call: TRBJ2-2; clone_size: NA; cdr3_nt: TGTGCCAGCACCCGACAGGGGTTCAGTTCGCCCGGGGAGCTGTTTTTT; cdr3_aa: CASTRQGFSSPGELFF
v_call: TRBV27; d_call: NA; j_call: TRBJ2-3; clone_size: NA; cdr3_nt: TGTGCCAGCAGTTGGACTGGGTCAACGCAGTATTTT; cdr3_aa: CASSWTGSTQYF
v_call: TRBV6-5; d_call: NA; j_call: TRBJ2-7; clone_size: NA; cdr3_nt: TGTGCCAGCCCGCGGTTGAGAGATTACGAGCAGTACTTC; cdr3_aa: CASPRLRDYEQYF
v_call: TRBV18; d_call: TRBD1; j_call: TRBJ1-2; clone_size: NA; cdr3_nt: TGTGCCAGCTCACCAGGGGTTACAGGGGGCGGAGATGGCTACACCTTC; cdr3_aa: CASSPGVTGGGDGYTF
v_call: TRBV14; d_call: TRBD1; j_call: TRBJ1-1; clone_size: NA; cdr3_nt: TGTGCCAGCAAAACTTCGGGACAGCTGAACACTGAAGCTTTCTTT; cdr3_aa: CASKTSGQLNTEAFF
v_call: TRBV5-4; d_call: TRBD1; j_call: TRBJ1-3; clone_size: NA; cdr3_nt: TGTGCCAGCAGCACGGGACAGGATATCTCTGGAAACACCATATATTTT; cdr3_aa: CASSTGQDISGNTIYF
v_call: TRBV4-1; d_call: TRBD2; j_call: TRBJ2-1; clone_size: NA; cdr3_nt: TGCGCCAGCACCCGACTAGCGGGAGAGGCCTACAATGAGCAGTTCTTC; cdr3_aa: CASTRLAGEAYNEQFF
v_call: TRBV10-3; d_call: NA; j_call: TRBJ2-7; clone_size: NA; cdr3_nt: TGTGCCATCAGTGAGGGAGCGGGCGACTACGAGCAGTACTTC; cdr3_aa: CAISEGAGDYEQYF
v_call: TRBV7-7; d_call: NA; j_call: TRBJ2-7; clone_size: many; cdr3_nt: TGTGCTAGCAGCTTAGGCCAGGGGGGGAGTTACGAGCAGTACTTC; cdr3_aa: CASSLGQGGSYEQYF
v_call: TRBV27; d_call: TRBD1; j_call: TRBJ1-1; clone_size: NA; cdr3_nt: TGTGCCAGCAGTTTATTGAGGGGGCAAAGCACTGAAGCTTTCTTT; cdr3_aa: CASSLLRGQSTEAFF
v_call: TRBV6-5; d_call: NA; j_call: TRBJ2-5; clone_size: NA; cdr3_nt: TGTGCCAGCAGGCAAGGACTAGGGGGAAAGACCCAGTACTTC; cdr3_aa: CASRQGLGGKTQYF
v_call: TRBV6-1; d_call: NA; j_call: TRBJ2-6; clone_size: once; cdr3_nt: TGTGCCAGCAGTGAAGGGACTGGGGCCAACGTCCTGACTTTC; cdr3_aa: CASSEGTGANVLTF
v_call: TRBV11-1; d_call: TRBD1; j_call: TRBJ2-3; clone_size: NA; cdr3_nt: TGTGCCAGCAGCTTACAGGGGGCGACAGATACGCAGTATTTT; cdr3_aa: CASSLQGATDTQYF
v_call: TRBV25-1; d_call: NA; j_call: TRBJ1-1; clone_size: NA; cdr3_nt: TGTGCCAGCAGTAGTACAGGGTTCACTGAAGCTTTCTTT; cdr3_aa: CASSSTGFTEAFF
v_call: TRBV6-5; d_call: NA; j_call: TRBJ1-1; clone_size: NA; cdr3_nt: TGTGCCAGCAGTTACTCCGCACTTAACACTGAAGCTTTCTTT; cdr3_aa: CASSYSALNTEAFF
v_call: TRBV28; d_call: TRBD1; j_call: TRBJ1-4; clone_size: NA; cdr3_nt: TGTGCCAGCAGTTTTGGAGACAGGGTCGGGGAAAAACTGTTTTTT; cdr3_aa: CASSFGDRVGEKLFF
v_call: TRBV5-4; d_call: TRBD2; j_call: TRBJ2-1; clone_size: NA; cdr3_nt: TGTGCCAGCAGCTTGACACCGCCGGGACTAGGTCCCAATGAGCAGTTCTTC; cdr3_aa: CASSLTPPGLGPNEQFF
v_call: TRBV18; d_call: TRBD1; j_call: TRBJ1-5; clone_size: NA; cdr3_nt: TGTGCCAGCTCGCACCCGGGACAGGTGTCCCAGCCCCAGCATTTT; cdr3_aa: CASSHPGQVSQPQHF
v_call: TRBV25-1; d_call: NA; j_call: TRBJ2-3; clone_size: NA; cdr3_nt: TGTGCCAGCAGTGGCCTTTCCGATACGCAGTATTTT; cdr3_aa: CASSGLSDTQYF
v_call: TRBV7-9; d_call: NA; j_call: TRBJ2-7; clone_size: NA; cdr3_nt: TGTGCCAGCAGCCTAAGGTACGAGCAGTACTTC; cdr3_aa: CASSLRYEQYF
v_call: TRBV7-2; d_call: NA; j_call: TRBJ2-5; clone_size: once; cdr3_nt: TGTGCCAGCAGCTTGGACTGGGGGACCCAGTACTTC; cdr3_aa: CASSLDWGTQYF
v_call: TRBV27; d_call: NA; j_call: TRBJ2-7; clone_size: NA; cdr3_nt: TGTGCCAGCAGTTTGGGGCAGCCATCCTACGAGCAGTACTTC; cdr3_aa: CASSLGQPSYEQYF
v_call: TRBV18; d_call: TRBD2; j_call: TRBJ2-7; clone_size: NA; cdr3_nt: TGTGCCAGCTCACCAGAGACTAGCGCAAACTACGAGCAGTACTTC; cdr3_aa: CASSPETSANYEQYF
v_call: TRBV27; d_call: NA; j_call: TRBJ2-7; clone_size: NA; cdr3_nt: TGTGCCAGCAGTTTCCGCCCAGGCCACGAGCAGTACTTC; cdr3_aa: CASSFRPGHEQYF
v_call: TRBV25-1; d_call: NA; j_call: TRBJ2-3; clone_size: NA; cdr3_nt: TGTGCCACTCGGAGCCCTGTGAGCACAGATACGCAGTATTTT; cdr3_aa: CATRSPVSTDTQYF
v_call: TRBV5-4; d_call: NA; j_call: TRBJ2-3; clone_size: NA; cdr3_nt: TGTGCCAGCAGCTTGGTCAGCCCAGGGGGGACAGATACGCAGTATTTT; cdr3_aa: CASSLVSPGGTDTQYF
v_call: TRBV5-1; d_call: NA; j_call: TRBJ1-1; clone_size: few; cdr3_nt: TGCGCCAGCAGCTTACTGGGGAACACTGAAGCTTTCTTT; cdr3_aa: CASSLLGNTEAFF
v_call: TRBV5-1; d_call: TRBD1; j_call: TRBJ1-3; clone_size: NA; cdr3_nt: TGCGCCAGCAGCTTGGAGGGGACAGGCTCTGGAAACACCATATATTTT; cdr3_aa: CASSLEGTGSGNTIYF
v_call: TRBV11-2; d_call: NA; j_call: TRBJ2-2; clone_size: NA; cdr3_nt: TGTGCCAGCAGCCCCAGGGGAAAGGTGAACACCGGGGAGCTGTTTTTT; cdr3_aa: CASSPRGKVNTGELFF
v_call: TRBV21-1; d_call: NA; j_call: TRBJ1-2; clone_size: NA; cdr3_nt: TGTGCCAGCAGCAAAGCTGGGGGCTACACCTTC; cdr3_aa: CASSKAGGYTF
v_call: TRBV7-2; d_call: TRBD1; j_call: TRBJ2-5; clone_size: once; cdr3_nt: TGTGCCAGCAGCGTGGAGTGGACAGGGGGCGCAAACCAGTACTTC; cdr3_aa: CASSVEWTGGANQYF
v_call: TRBV6-5; d_call: TRBD2; j_call: TRBJ2-2; clone_size: NA; cdr3_nt: TGTGCCAGCAGCCCCGGGGGGGAAGCCGGGGAGCTGTTTTTT; cdr3_aa: CASSPGGEAGELFF
v_call: TRBV7-2; d_call: TRBD1; j_call: TRBJ1-1; clone_size: NA; cdr3_nt: TGTGCCAGCAGCTTAGACAGGGGGAGTGTAGCTTTCTTT; cdr3_aa: CASSLDRGSVAFF
v_call: TRBV4-2; d_call: TRBD2; j_call: TRBJ2-3; clone_size: NA; cdr3_nt: TGTGCCAGCAGCCTTGGACTAGCGGGGGGGCCGGGGGATACGCAGTATTTT; cdr3_aa: CASSLGLAGGPGDTQYF
v_call: TRBV7-2; d_call: NA; j_call: TRBJ1-5; clone_size: NA; cdr3_nt: TGTGCCAGCAGCCTGAACCAGGGTCTCCAGCCCCAGCATTTT; cdr3_aa: CASSLNQGLQPQHF
v_call: TRBV15; d_call: TRBD2; j_call: TRBJ2-2; clone_size: NA; cdr3_nt: TGTGCCACCAGCAGGGGGACTAGCGGGGGGCCCAGCACCGGGGAGCTGTTTTTT; cdr3_aa: CATSRGTSGGPSTGELFF
v_call: TRBV19; d_call: TRBD1; j_call: TRBJ2-7; clone_size: NA; cdr3_nt: TGTGCCAGTAGTGACCAGACAGGGGCCTACGAGCAGTACTTC; cdr3_aa: CASSDQTGAYEQYF
v_call: TRBV30; d_call: TRBD1; j_call: TRBJ1-2; clone_size: NA; cdr3_nt: TGTGCCTGGTCTAGACAGGGAAACTATGGCTACACCTTC; cdr3_aa: CAWSRQGNYGYTF
v_call: TRBV27; d_call: NA; j_call: TRBJ2-3; clone_size: NA; cdr3_nt: TGTGCCAGCAGTTTCCGGAATATGGGGACCACAAAAACAGATACGCAGTATTTT; cdr3_aa: CASSFRNMGTTKTDTQYF
v_call: TRBV11-2; d_call: TRBD1; j_call: TRBJ2-3; clone_size: few; cdr3_nt: TGTGCCAGCAGCTTAACCGGGACAGCCACAGATACGCAGTATTTT; cdr3_aa: CASSLTGTATDTQYF
v_call: TRBV4-3; d_call: NA; j_call: TRBJ2-7; clone_size: once; cdr3_nt: TGCGCCAGCAGCCTAGAGGTTAAGCAGGCCGACCCCTACGAGCAGTACTTC; cdr3_aa: CASSLEVKQADPYEQYF
v_call: TRBV6-5; d_call: NA; j_call: TRBJ2-4; clone_size: NA; cdr3_nt: TGTGCCAGCAGTTACTCGAATCTGGGGCGCAAAAACATTCAGTACTTC; cdr3_aa: CASSYSNLGRKNIQYF
v_call: TRBV4-2; d_call: TRBD2; j_call: TRBJ2-1; clone_size: NA; cdr3_nt: TGTGCCAGCAGCCAGGAAGCGGGGGGGCAGTACAATGAGCAGTTCTTC; cdr3_aa: CASSQEAGGQYNEQFF
v_call: TRBV15; d_call: NA; j_call: TRBJ2-1; clone_size: NA; cdr3_nt: TGTGCCACCAGCAGCCCCTCCTACAATGAGCAGTTCTTC; cdr3_aa: CATSSPSYNEQFF